This T cell receptor (beta chain) derives from a study of control samples from healthy donors and cancer patients. V was shortened by 6 bases and J by 2 bases, with 8 bases between the two germline ends. Germline-derived CDR1 and CDR2 are WSHSY and SAAADI. The CDR3 spans 12 residues. Sequencing used immunoSEQ multiplex PCR; TCRdb keeps in-frame clones, though not all of them. The data contain about 70,000 clones, over 75% of them singletons. Input material: blood. The genes are TRBV10-2 and TRBJ2-7; D not certain. This receptor was taken from a man aged 45-60 years in good health. The DNA of the CDR3 is TGCGCCAGCAGGGATGGTCCCTACGAGCAGTACTTC. Translated: CASRDGPYEQYF.